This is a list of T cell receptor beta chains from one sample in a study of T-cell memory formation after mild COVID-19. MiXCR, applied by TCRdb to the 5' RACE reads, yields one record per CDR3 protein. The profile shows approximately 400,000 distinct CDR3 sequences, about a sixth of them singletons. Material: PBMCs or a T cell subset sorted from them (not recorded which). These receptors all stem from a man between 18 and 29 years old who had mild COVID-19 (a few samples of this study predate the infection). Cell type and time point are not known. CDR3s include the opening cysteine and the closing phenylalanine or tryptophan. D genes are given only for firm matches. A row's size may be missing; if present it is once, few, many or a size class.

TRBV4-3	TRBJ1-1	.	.	CASSQEQLNTEAFF	TGCGCCAGCAGCCAAGAACAATTGAACACTGAAGCTTTCTTT
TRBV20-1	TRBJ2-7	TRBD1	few	CSAPRTGYEQYF	TGCAGTGCTCCTCGGACAGGTTACGAGCAGTACTTC
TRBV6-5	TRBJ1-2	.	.	CASSSGTRAYGYTF	TGTGCCAGCAGCTCCGGGACACGAGCCTATGGCTACACCTTC
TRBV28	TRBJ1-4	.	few	CASSLFGTETNEKLFF	TGTGCCAGCAGTTTATTTGGTACAGAAACTAATGAAAAACTGTTTTTT
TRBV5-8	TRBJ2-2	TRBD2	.	CASSPLRGGTGELFF	TGTGCCAGCTCCCCCCTGCGGGGGGGCACCGGGGAGCTGTTTTTT
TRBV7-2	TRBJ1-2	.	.	CASSFSSNYGYTF	TGTGCCAGCAGCTTCAGTTCCAACTATGGCTACACCTTC
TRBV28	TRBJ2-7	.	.	CASRNSATYEQYF	TGTGCCAGCAGAAATAGCGCTACCTACGAGCAGTACTTC
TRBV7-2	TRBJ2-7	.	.	CASSLSLQELNTYEQYF	TGTGCCAGCAGCTTATCCTTACAGGAGTTAAACACCTACGAGCAGTACTTC
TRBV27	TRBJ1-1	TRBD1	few	CASSRGGPGTEAFF	TGTGCCAGCAGCCGAGGGGGCCCGGGAACTGAAGCTTTCTTT
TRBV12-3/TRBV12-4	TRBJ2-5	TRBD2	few	CASRPSGGPPGTQYF	TGTGCCAGCAGGCCAAGCGGGGGACCGCCGGGGACCCAGTACTTC
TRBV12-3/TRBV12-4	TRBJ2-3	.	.	CASSPPGRDTQYF	TGTGCCAGCAGTCCGCCCGGTCGGGATACGCAGTATTTT
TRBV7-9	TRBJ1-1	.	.	CASRPSGRRGAEAFF	TGTGCCAGCAGACCCTCCGGACGGAGAGGCGCTGAAGCTTTCTTT
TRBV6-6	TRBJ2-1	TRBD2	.	CASSYPLAGGPNEQFF	TGTGCCAGCAGTTACCCGCTAGCGGGGGGGCCCAATGAGCAGTTCTTC
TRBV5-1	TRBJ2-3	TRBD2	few	CASGSGGDTDTQYF	TGCGCCAGCGGAAGCGGGGGGGACACAGATACGCAGTATTTT
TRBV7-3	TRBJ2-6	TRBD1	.	CASSLRTGGGTGANVLTF	TGTGCCAGCAGCCTCCGGACAGGGGGCGGTACTGGGGCCAACGTCCTGACTTTC
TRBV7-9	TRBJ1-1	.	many	CASSLEADTEAFF	TGTGCCAGCAGCTTAGAGGCGGACACTGAAGCTTTCTTT
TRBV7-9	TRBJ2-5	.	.	CASSFTSVQETQYF	TGTGCCAGCAGCTTTACCTCGGTCCAAGAGACCCAGTACTTC
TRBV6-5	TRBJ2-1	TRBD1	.	CAGGTGVGNEQFF	TGTGCGGGAGGGACAGGGGTGGGGAATGAGCAGTTCTTC
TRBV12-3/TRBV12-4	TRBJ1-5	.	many	CASRSGVYSNQPQHF	TGTGCCAGCAGATCAGGGGTCTATAGCAATCAGCCCCAGCATTTT
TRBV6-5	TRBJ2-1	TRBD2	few	CASSSRPSGVGEQFF	TGTGCCAGCAGTTCCCGTCCTAGCGGGGTGGGTGAGCAGTTCTTC
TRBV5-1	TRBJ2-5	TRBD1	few	CASSQTGVAETQYF	TGCGCCAGCAGCCAGACAGGGGTAGCGGAGACCCAGTACTTC
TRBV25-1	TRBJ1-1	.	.	CASSVSRGLGTEAFF	TGTGCCAGCAGTGTATCCAGGGGTTTGGGTACTGAAGCTTTCTTT
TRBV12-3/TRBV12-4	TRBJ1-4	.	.	CASTPEGGKLFF	TGTGCCAGCACTCCAGAGGGTGGGAAACTGTTTTTT
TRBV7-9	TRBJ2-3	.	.	CASSLGQAGTDTQYF	TGTGCCAGCAGCTTGGGGCAGGCAGGCACAGATACGCAGTATTTT
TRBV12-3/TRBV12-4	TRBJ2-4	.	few	CASSEQGSAKNIQYF	TGTGCCAGCAGTGAACAGGGATCGGCCAAAAACATTCAGTACTTC
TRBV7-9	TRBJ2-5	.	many	CASSLELPGEKETQYF	TGTGCCAGCAGCTTAGAACTACCGGGAGAAAAAGAGACCCAGTACTTC
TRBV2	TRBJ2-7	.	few	CASRERGAPYYEQYF	TGTGCCAGCAGGGAAAGGGGGGCACCCTACTACGAGCAGTACTTC
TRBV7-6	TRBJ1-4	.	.	CASSHRTDNEKLFF	TGTGCCAGCAGCCACCGGACAGATAATGAAAAACTGTTTTTT
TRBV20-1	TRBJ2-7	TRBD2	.	CSARDGIRGGPNEQYF	TGCAGTGCTAGAGATGGGATACGGGGGGGCCCAAACGAGCAGTACTTC
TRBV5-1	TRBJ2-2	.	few	CASSLEGINTGELFF	TGCGCCAGCAGCTTGGAGGGGATTAACACCGGGGAGCTGTTTTTT
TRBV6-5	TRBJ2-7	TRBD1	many	CASSYSLGGQTYEQYF	TGTGCCAGCAGTTACTCTCTTGGGGGACAGACCTACGAGCAGTACTTC
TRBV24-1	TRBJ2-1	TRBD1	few	CATSDSGQGRGDEQFF	TGTGCCACCAGTGATTCCGGACAGGGGAGGGGGGATGAGCAGTTCTTC
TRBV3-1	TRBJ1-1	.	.	CASSRAGDHTEAFF	TGTGCCAGCAGCCGCGCAGGGGATCACACTGAAGCTTTCTTT
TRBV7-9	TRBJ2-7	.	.	CASSPAPKRTEQYF	TGTGCCAGCAGCCCGGCGCCGAAGAGGACCGAGCAGTACTTC
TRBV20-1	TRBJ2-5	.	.	CSAEGGETQYF	TGCAGTGCTGAGGGGGGTGAGACCCAGTACTTC
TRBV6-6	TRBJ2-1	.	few	CASSARDHSYNEQFF	TGTGCCAGCAGCGCCCGGGACCACTCCTACAATGAGCAGTTCTTC
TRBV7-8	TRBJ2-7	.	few	CASSLALYRYEQYF	TGTGCCAGCAGCTTAGCGTTATACCGTTACGAGCAGTACTTC
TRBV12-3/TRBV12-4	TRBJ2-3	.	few	CASSFITDTQYF	TGTGCCAGCAGTTTCATAACAGATACGCAGTATTTT
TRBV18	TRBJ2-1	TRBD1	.	CASSSDRDEFF	TGTGCCAGCTCGTCCGACAGGGATGAGTTCTTC
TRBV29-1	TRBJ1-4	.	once	CSVANNGNEKLFF	TGCAGCGTAGCTAATAACGGCAATGAAAAACTGTTTTTT
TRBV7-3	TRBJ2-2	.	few	CASSLTDSTGELFF	TGTGCCAGCAGCTTAACGGACAGCACCGGGGAGCTGTTTTTT
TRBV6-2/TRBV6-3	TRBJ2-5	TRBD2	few	CASSQGLAGVTVETKYF	TGTGCCAGCAGCCAAGGACTAGCGGGGGTCACTGTGGAGACCAAGTACTTC
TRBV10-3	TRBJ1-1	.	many	CAISERSEAFF	TGTGCCATCAGTGAAAGGAGTGAAGCTTTCTTT
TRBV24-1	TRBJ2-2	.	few	CATSDSGHGELFF	TGTGCCACCAGTGACTCGGGCCACGGGGAGCTGTTTTTT
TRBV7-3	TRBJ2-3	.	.	CASSSSLGADTQYF	TGTGCCAGCAGCTCCAGCCTCGGAGCCGATACGCAGTATTTT
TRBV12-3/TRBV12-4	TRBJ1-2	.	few	CASSFGSYYGYTF	TGTGCCAGCAGTTTCGGGTCCTACTATGGCTACACCTTC
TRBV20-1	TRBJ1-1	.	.	CSAREVTLNTEAFF	TGCAGTGCTAGAGAGGTGACCCTGAACACTGAAGCTTTCTTT
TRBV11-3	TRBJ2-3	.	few	CASSWGLGAASTDTQYF	TGTGCCAGCAGCTGGGGATTAGGGGCGGCTAGCACAGATACGCAGTATTTT
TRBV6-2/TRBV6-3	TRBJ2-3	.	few	CASSTRDLITDTQYF	TGTGCCAGCAGCACCCGGGACCTTATCACAGATACGCAGTATTTT
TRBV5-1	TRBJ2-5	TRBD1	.	CASSRTGGGETQYF	TGCGCCAGCAGCCGGACAGGAGGTGGGGAGACCCAGTACTTC
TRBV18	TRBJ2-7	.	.	CASSPGQTSYEQYF	TGTGCCAGCTCACCCGGACAGACCTCCTACGAGCAGTACTTC
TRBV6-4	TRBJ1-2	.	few	CASSDGHYGYTF	TGTGCCTCCAGTGACGGCCACTATGGCTACACCTTC
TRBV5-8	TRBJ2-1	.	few	CASSLLSLIDEQFF	TGTGCCAGCAGCTTGTTGAGCCTTATCGATGAGCAGTTCTTC
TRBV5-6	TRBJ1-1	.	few	CASSPLGNMNTEAFF	TGTGCCAGCAGCCCTCTAGGGAATATGAACACTGAAGCTTTCTTT
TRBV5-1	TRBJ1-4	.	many	CASSLGGPPEKLFF	TGCGCCAGCAGCTTGGGAGGGCCCCCTGAAAAACTGTTTTTT
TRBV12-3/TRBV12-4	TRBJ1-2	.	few	CASSFGSYGYTF	TGTGCCAGCAGTTTCGGCAGCTATGGCTACACCTTC